This T cell receptor (beta chain) was profiled in a study of blood T cells in healthy people across ages. The study, taken as a whole, reports: Significant beta diversity loss was already apparent by age roughly 43, declining roughly linearly. Long-lived and aged donors differed, with more naive CD4+ cells and higher diversity in the long-lived.

Ranging in age from about 6 to 100, the donors were healthy Caucasian individuals from Russia. Each sample yielded at least 6 million isolated PBMCs. A sample-barcoded 5' primer and a J-beta primer mix were used in a second PCR of roughly 6 to 11 cycles. TCRdb re-analysed the 5' RACE reads in MiXCR, keeping a single row per CDR3 protein. There are some 860,000 distinct CDR3 sequences in the sample; roughly 56% occur only once, and roughly 24% lies in the top ten. This CDR3 comprises 16 residues. Germline CDR1 reads LGHDT; CDR2 reads YNNKEL (reference sequence). Trimming removed 9 bases from V and 0 bases from J; junction bases left unmatched: 7. Of note for this clonotype: Its antigen is currently unknown.

The sequence was collected from a man between 35 and 55 years old in good health. Sequenced sample: blood. V usage is TRBV3-1 and J usage is TRBJ2-6, with TRBD1 matching 8 bases. The CDR3 bases are TGTGCCAGTACAACAGGGGGGATCTCTGGGGCCAACGTCCTGACTTTC. Protein product: CASTTGGISGANVLTF.